A single sample gave rise to the 8 T cell receptor beta chains below, sequenced in a study of identical twins. TCRdb re-analysed the 5' RACE reads in MiXCR, keeping a single row per CDR3 protein. The table lists 400,000 to 550,000 distinct CDR3 sequences, 22% of them singletons, with 0.91% in the top ten. The sample was also reused in another study, on T cells expressing NK-cell markers.

Sequences were obtained from CD4+ T cells sorted from blood. These receptors were collected from a woman between 18 and 30 years old in good health.

The sample holds many counts of this clonotype. The rearrangement uses TRBV10-3 and TRBJ1-5; possible D gene TRBD1, 6 bases. The CDR3 is 13 amino acids. The V gene's germline CDR1 is ENHRY and CDR2 SYGVKD. Trimming took 7 bases from V and 4 from J, leaving 11 bases between them. The CDR3 coding sequence is TGTGCCATCAACCCGGACAGTAATCAGCCCCAGCATTTT. Protein product: CAINPDSNQPQHF.

The V and J genes are TRBV12-3 or TRBV12-4 and TRBJ1-2; D remains ambiguous. Trimming stripped 5 bases from V and 8 bases from J, with 12 bases between. The CDR3 runs to 12 residues. The DNA of the CDR3 is TGTGCCAGCAGTACTGGGCCGGGGGGCTACACCTTC. Translated, it gives CASSTGPGGYTF.

For the CDR3, the DNA is TGTGCCAGCAGTGCACTAGCGGGGCGGGATGAGCAGTTCTTC. Translated, it gives CASSALAGRDEQFF. V is TRBV2 and J is TRBJ2-1; 10 bases match TRBD2. Trimming cost V 4 bases and J 8 bases; bases outside gene matches: 5. Germline CDR1 is SNHLY and CDR2 is FYNNEI. The CDR3 is 14 amino acids.

J is TRBJ2-4 and V is TRBV20-1; no clear D. Trimming left V 1 base short and J 7 bases short, with 14 bases between. The CDR3 has 14 amino acids. Germline-derived CDR1 and CDR2 are DFQATT and SNEGSKA (reference sequence). The CDR3 protein is CSARVPGTGNIQYF. The CDR3, as DNA: TGCAGTGCTAGAGTCCCGGGTACGGGTAACATTCAGTACTTC.

The chain couples TRBV20-1 to TRBJ1-1; D remains unclear. The ends were cut back, 2 bases at V and 5 bases at J, with 12 bases in the middle. The CDR3 sequence is 13 residues long. Germline CDR1 reads DFQATT; CDR2 reads SNEGSKA (reference sequence). CDR3 region: CSARSDRITEAFF. The CDR3 DNA sequence: TGCAGTGCTAGATCTGATCGGATTACTGAAGCTTTCTTT.

This clonotype was seen a few times. This chain joins TRBV12-3 or TRBV12-4 and TRBJ1-5; D gene uncertain. V lost 5 bases and J 2 bases, leaving 10 bases between the germline ends. The CDR3 has 14 amino acids. The CDR3 spells CASSPQVGNQPQHF. CDR3 in DNA: TGTGCCAGCAGTCCGCAGGTGGGCAATCAGCCCCAGCATTTT.

The rearrangement links TRBV30 to TRBJ2-3, with unresolved D. Germline values: CDR1 GTSNPN, CDR2 SVGIG (reference sequence). Trimming took off 1 base at V and 8 bases at J, with 10 bases between the two ends. CDR3 size: 12 residues. CDR3 nucleotide sequence: TGTGCCTGGAGTGACCCCCCCGGTACGCAGTATTTT. This encodes CAWSDPPGTQYF.

This clonotype was detected many times. The V and J genes are TRBV29-1 and TRBJ2-1; D not certain. Germline V gene data show CDR1 as SQVTM and CDR2 as ANQGSEA. Trimming stripped 4 bases from V and 7 bases from J, with 17 bases between. The CDR3 has 14 amino acids. As DNA, the CDR3 is TGCAGCGTTGTTGGGGTGGGTCTCACTAATGAGCAGTTCTTC. Its translation is CSVVGVGLTNEQFF.